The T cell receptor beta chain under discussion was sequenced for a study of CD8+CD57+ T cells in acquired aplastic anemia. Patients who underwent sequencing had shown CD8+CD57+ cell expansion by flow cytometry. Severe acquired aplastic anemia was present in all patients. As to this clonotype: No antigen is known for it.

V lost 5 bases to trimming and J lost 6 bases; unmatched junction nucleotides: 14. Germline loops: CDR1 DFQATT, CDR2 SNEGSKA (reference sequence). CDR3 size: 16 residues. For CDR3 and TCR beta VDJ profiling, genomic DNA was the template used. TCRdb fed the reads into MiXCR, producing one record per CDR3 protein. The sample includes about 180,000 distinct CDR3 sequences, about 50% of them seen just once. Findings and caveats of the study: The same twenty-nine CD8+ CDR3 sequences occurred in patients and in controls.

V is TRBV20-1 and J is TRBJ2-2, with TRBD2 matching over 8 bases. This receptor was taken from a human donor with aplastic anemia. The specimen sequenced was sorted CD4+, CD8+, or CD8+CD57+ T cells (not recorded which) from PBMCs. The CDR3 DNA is TGCAGTGCTCTCCGTGGCCGGGGGGGCCTCGCCGGGGAGCTGTTTTTT. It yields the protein CSALRGRGGLAGELFF.